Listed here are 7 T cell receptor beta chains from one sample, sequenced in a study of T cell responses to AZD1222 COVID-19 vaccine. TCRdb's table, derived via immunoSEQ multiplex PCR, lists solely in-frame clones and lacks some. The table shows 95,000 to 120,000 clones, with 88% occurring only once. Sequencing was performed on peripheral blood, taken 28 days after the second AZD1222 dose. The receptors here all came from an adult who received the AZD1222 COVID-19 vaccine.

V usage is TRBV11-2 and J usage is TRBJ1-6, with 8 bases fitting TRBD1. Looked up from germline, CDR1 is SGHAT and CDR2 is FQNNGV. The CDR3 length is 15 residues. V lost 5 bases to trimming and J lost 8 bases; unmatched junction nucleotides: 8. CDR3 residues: CASSPRQGLDSPLHF. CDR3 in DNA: TGTGCCAGCAGCCCTCGACAGGGGTTGGATTCACCCCTCCACTTT.

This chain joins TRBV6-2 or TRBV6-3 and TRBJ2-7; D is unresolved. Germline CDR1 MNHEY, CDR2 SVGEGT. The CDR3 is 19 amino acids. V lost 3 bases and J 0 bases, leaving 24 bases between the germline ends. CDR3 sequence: CASSYILRRTVQNSYEQYF. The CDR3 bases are TGTGCCAGCAGTTATATACTCCGGAGAACAGTACAGAACTCCTACGAGCAGTACTTC.

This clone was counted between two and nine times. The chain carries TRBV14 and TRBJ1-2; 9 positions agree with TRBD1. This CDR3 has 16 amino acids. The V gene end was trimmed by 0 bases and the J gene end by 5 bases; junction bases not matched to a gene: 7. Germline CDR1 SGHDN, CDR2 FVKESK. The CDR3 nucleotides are TGTGCCAGCAGCCAAGATTGGACAGGGGACCCATATGGCTACACCTTC. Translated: CASSQDWTGDPYGYTF.

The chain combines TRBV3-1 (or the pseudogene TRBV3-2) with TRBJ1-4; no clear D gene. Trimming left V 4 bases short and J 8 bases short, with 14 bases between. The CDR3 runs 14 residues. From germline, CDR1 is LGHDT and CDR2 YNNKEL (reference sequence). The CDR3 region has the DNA TGTGCCAGCAGCCCACCTACGACTACGGAAAAACTGTTTTTT. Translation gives CASSPPTTTEKLFF.

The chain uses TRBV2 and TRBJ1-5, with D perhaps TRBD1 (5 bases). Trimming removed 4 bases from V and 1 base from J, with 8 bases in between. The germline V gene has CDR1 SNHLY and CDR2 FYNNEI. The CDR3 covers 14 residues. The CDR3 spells CASSGRGSNQPQHF. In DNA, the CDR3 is TGTGCCAGCAGTGGACGGGGGAGCAATCAGCCCCAGCATTTT.

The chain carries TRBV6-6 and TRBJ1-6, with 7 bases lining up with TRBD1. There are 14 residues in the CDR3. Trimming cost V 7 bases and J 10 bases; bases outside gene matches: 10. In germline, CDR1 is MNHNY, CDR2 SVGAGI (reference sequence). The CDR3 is CASNLGGTGSPLHF. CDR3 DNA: TGTGCCAGCAACCTAGGGGGCACGGGATCACCCCTCCACTTT.

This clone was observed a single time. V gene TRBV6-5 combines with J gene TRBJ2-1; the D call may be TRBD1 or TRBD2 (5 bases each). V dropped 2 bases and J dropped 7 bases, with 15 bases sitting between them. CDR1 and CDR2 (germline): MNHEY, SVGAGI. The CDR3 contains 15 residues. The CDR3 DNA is TGTGCCAGCAGTTACCAGGGACCGATTATAAATGAGCAGTTCTTC. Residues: CASSYQGPIINEQFF.